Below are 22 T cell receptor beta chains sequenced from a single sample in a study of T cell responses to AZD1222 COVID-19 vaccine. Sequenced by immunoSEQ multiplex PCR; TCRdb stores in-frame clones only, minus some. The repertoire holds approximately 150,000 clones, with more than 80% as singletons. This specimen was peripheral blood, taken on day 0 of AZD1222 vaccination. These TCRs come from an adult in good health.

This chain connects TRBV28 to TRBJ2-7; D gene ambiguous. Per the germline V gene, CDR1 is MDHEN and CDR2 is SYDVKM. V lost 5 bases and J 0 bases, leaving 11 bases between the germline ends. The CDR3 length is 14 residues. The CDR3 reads CASSISPSSYEQYF. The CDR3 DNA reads TGTGCCAGCAGTATCAGTCCGAGCTCCTACGAGCAGTACTTC.

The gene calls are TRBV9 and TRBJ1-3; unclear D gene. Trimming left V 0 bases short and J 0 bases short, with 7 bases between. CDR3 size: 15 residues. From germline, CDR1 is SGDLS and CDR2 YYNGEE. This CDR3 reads CASSVAPSSGNTIYF. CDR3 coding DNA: TGTGCCAGCAGCGTAGCCCCGAGCTCTGGAAACACCATATATTTT.

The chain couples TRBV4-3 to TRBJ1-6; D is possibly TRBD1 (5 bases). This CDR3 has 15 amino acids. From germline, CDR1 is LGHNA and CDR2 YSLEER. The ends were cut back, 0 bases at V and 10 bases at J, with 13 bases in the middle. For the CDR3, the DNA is TGCGCCAGCAGCCAAGACAGGGTGGGACGGTCACCCCTCCACTTT. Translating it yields CASSQDRVGRSPLHF.

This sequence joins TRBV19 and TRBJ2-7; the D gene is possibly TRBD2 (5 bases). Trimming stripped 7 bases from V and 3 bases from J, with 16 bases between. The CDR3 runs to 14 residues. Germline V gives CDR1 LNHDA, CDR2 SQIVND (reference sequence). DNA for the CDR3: TGTGCCAGTAAGGTGAAGGCTGGGAGCTACGAGCAGTACTTC. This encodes CASKVKAGSYEQYF.

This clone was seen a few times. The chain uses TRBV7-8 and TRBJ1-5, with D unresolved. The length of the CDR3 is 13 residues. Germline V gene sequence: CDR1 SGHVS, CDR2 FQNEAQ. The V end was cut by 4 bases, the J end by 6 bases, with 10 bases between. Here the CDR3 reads CASSSWTLQPQHF. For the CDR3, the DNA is TGTGCCAGCAGCTCCTGGACGCTTCAGCCCCAGCATTTT.

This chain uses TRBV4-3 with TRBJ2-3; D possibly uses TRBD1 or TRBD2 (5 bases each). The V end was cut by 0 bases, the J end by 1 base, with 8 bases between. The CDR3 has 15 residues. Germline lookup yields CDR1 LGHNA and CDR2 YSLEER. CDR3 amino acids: CASSQDLGGTDTQYF. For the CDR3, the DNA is TGCGCCAGCAGCCAAGATCTGGGGGGCACAGATACGCAGTATTTT.

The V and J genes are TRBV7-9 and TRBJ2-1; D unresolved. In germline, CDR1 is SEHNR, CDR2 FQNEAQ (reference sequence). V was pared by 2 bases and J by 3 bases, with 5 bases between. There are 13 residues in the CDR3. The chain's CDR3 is CASSLQSYNEQFF. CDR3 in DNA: TGTGCCAGCAGCTTACAGAGCTACAATGAGCAGTTCTTC. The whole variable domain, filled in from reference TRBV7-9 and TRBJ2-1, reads DTGVSQNPRHKITKRGQNVTFRCDPISEHNRLYWYRQTLGQGPEFLTYFQNEAQLEKSRLLSDRFSAERPKGSFSTLEIQRTEQGDSAMYLCASSLQSYNEQFFGPGTRLTVL.

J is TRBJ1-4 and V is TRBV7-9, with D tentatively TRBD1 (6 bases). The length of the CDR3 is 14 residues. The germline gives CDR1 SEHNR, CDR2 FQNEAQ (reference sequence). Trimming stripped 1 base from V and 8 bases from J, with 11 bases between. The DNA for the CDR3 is TGTGCCAGCAGCTTAGTACAGGGAAGGGAAAAACTGTTTTTT. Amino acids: CASSLVQGREKLFF.

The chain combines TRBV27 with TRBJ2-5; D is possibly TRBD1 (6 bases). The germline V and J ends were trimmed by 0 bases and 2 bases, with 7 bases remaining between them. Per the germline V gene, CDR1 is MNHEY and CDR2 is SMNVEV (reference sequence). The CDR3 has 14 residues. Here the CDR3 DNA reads TGTGCCAGCAGTTTATCCGGACAGCAAGAGACCCAGTACTTC. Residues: CASSLSGQQETQYF.

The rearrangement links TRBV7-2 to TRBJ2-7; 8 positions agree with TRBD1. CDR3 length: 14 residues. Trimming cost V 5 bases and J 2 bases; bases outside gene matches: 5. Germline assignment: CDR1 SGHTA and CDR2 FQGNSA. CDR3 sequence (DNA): TGTGCCAGCAGCCACCGGGACAGGCCCTACGAGCAGTACTTC. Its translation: CASSHRDRPYEQYF.

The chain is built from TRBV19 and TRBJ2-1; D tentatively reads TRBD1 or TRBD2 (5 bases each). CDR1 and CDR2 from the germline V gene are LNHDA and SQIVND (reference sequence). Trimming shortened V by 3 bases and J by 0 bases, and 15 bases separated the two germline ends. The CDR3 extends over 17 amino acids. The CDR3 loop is CASSMSGAYISYNEQFF. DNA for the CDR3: TGTGCCAGTAGTATGTCCGGGGCCTACATCTCCTACAATGAGCAGTTCTTC.

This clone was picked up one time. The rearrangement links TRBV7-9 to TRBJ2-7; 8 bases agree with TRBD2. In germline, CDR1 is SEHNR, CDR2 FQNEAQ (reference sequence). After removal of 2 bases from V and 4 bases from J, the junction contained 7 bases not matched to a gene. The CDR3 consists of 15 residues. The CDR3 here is CASSLSAGVRYEQYF. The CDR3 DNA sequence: TGTGCCAGCAGCTTATCAGCGGGAGTTAGGTACGAGCAGTACTTC.

The CDR3, as DNA: TGTGCCAGCAGCGCCCTCAGACAGCCGACCACAGATACGCAGTATTTT. Protein sequence: CASSALRQPTTDTQYF. The chain uses TRBV9 and TRBJ2-3; possibly TRBD1 for D (5 bases). The V end lost 3 bases, the J end lost 2 bases, and 16 bases lay between the germline ends. This CDR3 region has 16 residues. Germline V gene lookup returns CDR1 SGDLS and CDR2 YYNGEE.

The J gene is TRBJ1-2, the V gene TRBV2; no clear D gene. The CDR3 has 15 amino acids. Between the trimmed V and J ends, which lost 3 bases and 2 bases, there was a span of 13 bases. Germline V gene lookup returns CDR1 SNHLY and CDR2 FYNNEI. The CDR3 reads CASSEVTAFNYGYTF. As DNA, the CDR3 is TGTGCCAGCAGTGAGGTCACAGCCTTCAACTATGGCTACACCTTC.

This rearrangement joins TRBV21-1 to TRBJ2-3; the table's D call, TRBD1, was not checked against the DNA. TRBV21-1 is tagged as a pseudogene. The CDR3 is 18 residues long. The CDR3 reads CASSKVIPGANSTDTQYF. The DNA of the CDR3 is TGTGCCAGCAGCAAAGTAATTCCAGGGGCAAATAGCACAGATACGCAGTATTTT.

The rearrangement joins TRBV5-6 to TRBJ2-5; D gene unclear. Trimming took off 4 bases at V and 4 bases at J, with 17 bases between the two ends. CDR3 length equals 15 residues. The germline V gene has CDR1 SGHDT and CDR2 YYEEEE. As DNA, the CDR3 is TGTGCCAGCAGCGATTCCGGGCCCTGGGGAGAGACCCAGTACTTC. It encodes CASSDSGPWGETQYF.

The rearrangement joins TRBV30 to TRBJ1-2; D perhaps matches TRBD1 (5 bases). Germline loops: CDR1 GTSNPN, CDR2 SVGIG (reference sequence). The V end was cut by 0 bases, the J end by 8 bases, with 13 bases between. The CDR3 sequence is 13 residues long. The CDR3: CAWSVQGGEGYTF. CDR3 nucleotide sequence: TGTGCCTGGAGTGTACAAGGAGGGGAAGGCTACACCTTC.

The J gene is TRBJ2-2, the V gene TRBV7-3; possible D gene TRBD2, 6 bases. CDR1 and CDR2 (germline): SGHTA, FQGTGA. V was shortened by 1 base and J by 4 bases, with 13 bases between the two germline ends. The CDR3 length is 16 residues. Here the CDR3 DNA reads TGTGCCAGCAGCTTAAATTCGGCGGGACCCACCGGGGAGCTGTTTTTT. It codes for CASSLNSAGPTGELFF.

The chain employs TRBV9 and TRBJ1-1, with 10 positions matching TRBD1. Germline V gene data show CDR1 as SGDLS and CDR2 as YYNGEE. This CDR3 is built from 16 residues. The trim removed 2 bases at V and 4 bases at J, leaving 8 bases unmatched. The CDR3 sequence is CASSVGTGAPSTEAFF. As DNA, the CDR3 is TGTGCCAGCAGCGTGGGGACAGGGGCCCCGAGCACTGAAGCTTTCTTT.

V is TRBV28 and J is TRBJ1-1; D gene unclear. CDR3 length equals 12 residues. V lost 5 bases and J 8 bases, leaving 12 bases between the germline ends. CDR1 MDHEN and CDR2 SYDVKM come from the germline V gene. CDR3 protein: CASSLSGMEAFF. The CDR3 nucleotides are TGTGCCAGCAGTCTCTCCGGGATGGAAGCTTTCTTT.

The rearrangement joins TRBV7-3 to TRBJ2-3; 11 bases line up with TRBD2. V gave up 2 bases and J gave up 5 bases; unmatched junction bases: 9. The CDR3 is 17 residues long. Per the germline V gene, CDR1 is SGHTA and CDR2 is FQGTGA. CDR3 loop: CASSLSGSSGGRDTQYF. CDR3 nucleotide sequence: TGTGCCAGCAGCTTATCCGGTTCTAGCGGGGGGAGAGATACGCAGTATTTT.

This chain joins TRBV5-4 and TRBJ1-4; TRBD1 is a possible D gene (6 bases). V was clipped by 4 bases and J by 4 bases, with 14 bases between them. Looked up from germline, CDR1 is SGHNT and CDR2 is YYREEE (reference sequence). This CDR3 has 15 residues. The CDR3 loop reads CASSNHRAGNEKLFF. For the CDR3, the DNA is TGTGCCAGCAGCAACCACAGGGCCGGTAATGAAAAACTGTTTTTT.